This entry lists 17 T cell receptor beta chains sequenced from one sample in a study of shared clonotypes between healthy human individuals. TCRdb's copy holds only in-frame clones and misses some; the assay was immunoSEQ multiplex PCR. The sample shows hundreds of thousands of clones, approximately 95% of them seen only once. CD45RO negativity and positive selection for CCR7 defined naive CD8 cells, a population that excluded terminally differentiated effector memory CD45RA+ cells. Sequencing was carried out using naive CD8+ T cells sorted from blood. These receptors were obtained from a woman in her 30s in good health.

This clone was picked up one time. The rearrangement joins TRBV11-2 to TRBJ2-7; the D is unclear. Trimming shortened V by 0 bases and J by 2 bases, and 11 bases separated the two germline ends. Germline V gene data show CDR1 as SGHAT and CDR2 as FQNNGV. This CDR3 comprises 15 residues. CDR3 loop: CASSLELGHTYEQYF. Here the CDR3 DNA reads TGTGCCAGCAGCTTAGAGCTGGGCCACACCTACGAGCAGTACTTC.

The chain has TRBV15 and TRBJ2-5, with D tentatively TRBD2 (6 bases). The length of the CDR3 is 15 residues. Germline assignment: CDR1 LNHNV and CDR2 YYDKDF (reference sequence). Between the trimmed V and J ends, which lost 1 base and 1 base, there was a span of 10 bases. CDR3 nucleotide sequence: TGTGCCACCAGCAGAGCGGGGGTTGGCCAAGAGACCCAGTACTTC. Amino acids: CATSRAGVGQETQYF.

The rearrangement links TRBV15 to TRBJ2-1; 8 nucleotides line up with TRBD1. CDR3 length equals 14 residues. The germline V gene encodes CDR1 LNHNV and CDR2 YYDKDF (reference sequence). V shed 6 bases, J shed 4 bases, and the junction held 5 bases outside the gene matches. The CDR3 reads CATRRDRNYNEQFF. CDR3 DNA: TGTGCCACCAGACGGGACAGGAATTACAATGAGCAGTTCTTC.

The sample holds a few counts of this clone. The same CDR3 is also encoded by other DNA sequences in this sample. The J gene is TRBJ2-3, the V gene TRBV27; D uncertain. This CDR3 is built from 14 residues. Between the trimmed V and J ends, which lost 0 bases and 0 bases, there was a span of 4 bases. Germline values: CDR1 MNHEY, CDR2 SMNVEV (reference sequence). The CDR3 nucleotides read TGTGCCAGCAGTTTATCGACTAGCACAGATACGCAGTATTTT. It is translated as CASSLSTSTDTQYF.

This chain uses TRBV7-8 with TRBJ1-3; 8 bases agree with TRBD1. The V and J ends lost 3 bases and 0 bases, in that order; junction bases with no gene match: 16. CDR1 and CDR2 (germline): SGHVS, FQNEAQ. CDR3 length: 20 amino acids. This CDR3 is CASSFAPPDRVPHSGNTIYF. The CDR3 DNA follows: TGTGCCAGCAGCTTCGCCCCGCCGGACAGGGTCCCTCACTCTGGAAACACCATATATTTT.

The gene calls are TRBV10-2 and TRBJ1-5; 8 positions match TRBD1. V was pared by 3 bases and J by 0 bases, with 4 bases of the junction left unmatched. The CDR3 totals 16 residues. Per the germline V gene, CDR1 is WSHSY and CDR2 is SAAADI. CDR3 bases: TGCGCCAGCAGTGAAACAGGGGGTTTTAGCAATCAGCCCCAGCATTTT. Protein sequence: CASSETGGFSNQPQHF.

This clone came up once. V usage is TRBV28 and J usage is TRBJ2-7; a possible D gene is TRBD1 (5 bases). The CDR3 spans 14 residues. Trimming cost V 4 bases and J 3 bases, with 13 bases left between them. From germline, CDR1 is MDHEN and CDR2 SYDVKM. The CDR3 loop reads CASSSRSGNYEQYF. The CDR3 region has the DNA TGTGCCAGCAGTTCCCGGTCAGGGAACTACGAGCAGTACTTC.

The chain uses TRBV9 and TRBJ2-1; TRBD1 matches at 8 bases. The germline V gene encodes CDR1 SGDLS and CDR2 YYNGEE. The CDR3 sequence is 16 residues long. Unmatched junction bases numbered 7, after V lost 5 bases and J lost 0 bases. The CDR3 is CASSTRTGGSYNEQFF. The CDR3 DNA sequence: TGTGCCAGCAGTACCCGTACAGGGGGCTCCTACAATGAGCAGTTCTTC.

V usage is TRBV19 and J usage is TRBJ2-1; possibly TRBD1 or TRBD2 for D (5 bases each). Trimming took off 5 bases at V and 8 bases at J, with 10 bases between the two ends. Germline values: CDR1 LNHDA, CDR2 SQIVND (reference sequence). The CDR3 totals 12 residues. The CDR3 DNA is TGTGCCAGTAGTGTTCAGGGAGATGAGCAGTTCTTC. This encodes CASSVQGDEQFF.

This chain joins TRBV5-4 and TRBJ2-1; no clear D gene. The germline CDR1 and CDR2 sequences are SGHNT and YYREEE (reference sequence). V dropped 2 bases and J dropped 6 bases, with 6 bases sitting between them. The CDR3 consists of 12 residues. CDR3 amino acids: CASSFWGNEQFF. Written as DNA, the CDR3 is TGTGCCAGCAGCTTTTGGGGCAATGAGCAGTTCTTC.

This rearrangement joins TRBV10-3 to TRBJ1-2; D is unresolved. Germline CDR1 reads ENHRY; CDR2 reads SYGVKD. The V gene lost 3 bases and the J gene lost 6 bases, with 14 bases spanning the gap. The CDR3 sequence is 14 residues long. The CDR3 nucleotides read TGTGCCATCAGTGACACTTCCTCCCTTGATGGCTACACCTTC. Amino acid sequence: CAISDTSSLDGYTF.

The V and J genes are TRBV10-3 and TRBJ2-5; no clear D. The V end lost 2 bases, the J end lost 5 bases, and 6 bases lay between the germline ends. The CDR3 consists of 12 residues. Per germline, CDR1 ENHRY and CDR2 SYGVKD. Here the CDR3 DNA reads TGTGCCATCAGTGAGGACGGGGAGACCCAGTACTTC. Its translation: CAISEDGETQYF.

The rearrangement uses TRBV15 and TRBJ2-7, with D maybe TRBD2 (6 bases). The CDR3 extends over 14 amino acids. The V end was cut by 1 base, the J end by 4 bases, with 11 bases between. Looked up from germline, CDR1 is LNHNV and CDR2 is YYDKDF (reference sequence). CDR3 bases: TGTGCCACCAGCAGAGGGATTAGCGGATACGAGCAGTACTTC. Residues: CATSRGISGYEQYF.

V gene TRBV5-8 combines with J gene TRBJ1-1; TRBD1 matches 8 bases. The V and J ends lost 4 bases and 4 bases, in that order; junction bases with no gene match: 12. Germline assignment: CDR1 SGHTS and CDR2 YDEGEE. This CDR3 has 16 amino acids. For the CDR3, the DNA is TGTGCCAGCAGCGAGGAGTACCGGACAGGGCGCACTGAAGCTTTCTTT. Translation gives CASSEEYRTGRTEAFF.

The chain carries TRBV16 and TRBJ1-2, with D uncertain. The CDR3 is 13 amino acids. Trimming shortened V by 0 bases and J by 6 bases, and 8 bases separated the two germline ends. Germline V gene sequence: CDR1 KGHSY, CDR2 FQNENV. For the CDR3, the DNA is TGTGCCAGCAGCCAATCCTCCGGGCATGGCTACACCTTC. Protein: CASSQSSGHGYTF.

The chain employs TRBV14 and TRBJ1-1; weak D call: TRBD1 (6 bases). The CDR3 is 16 residues long. Germline CDR1 and CDR2: SGHDN and FVKESK. V dropped 2 bases and J dropped 6 bases, with 19 bases sitting between them. The CDR3 region has the DNA TGTGCCAGCAGCCAATTAAAGCCGGGCAGGGGAGCTGAAGCTTTCTTT. Protein sequence: CASSQLKPGRGAEAFF.

The V call is TRBV4-1, the J call TRBJ2-7, with a possible D match to TRBD2 (6 bases). Germline V gives CDR1 MGHRA, CDR2 YSYEKL. The CDR3 sequence is 16 residues long. Trimming removed 0 bases at V and 2 bases at J, with 14 bases between. CDR3 in amino acids: CASSQEGTGTPYEQYF. The CDR3 region has the DNA TGCGCCAGCAGCCAAGAGGGGACCGGGACTCCCTACGAGCAGTACTTC.